The clone carrying this TCR beta chain turned up a few times. Its antigen is not known. The source of the sample is a study of tumor and adjacent non-tumor tissue in lung cancer. Study at large: Patients comprised about a dozen adenocarcinoma, 2 squamous cell carcinoma and 1 small cell lung cancer.

Three rounds of nested PCR, following a modified ARM-PCR protocol, produced the TCRbeta library. TCRdb recomputed calls from the multiplex PCR reads with MiXCR, one row per CDR3 protein. Among over 110,000 distinct CDR3 sequences listed, around 66% were seen once. CDR3 length equals 15 residues. With V trimmed by 4 bases and J by 3 bases, 6 bases remained unmatched. CDR1 is SGHNT, CDR2 YYREEE, per germline (reference sequence). Findings and caveats of the study: In normal lung, the top 100 clones were significantly more dominant than in tumor.

The template was RNA from unsorted bulk tissue. The chain has TRBV5-4 and TRBJ2-1; 8 nucleotides agree with TRBD2. The sequence was collected from a man aged 60 to 69 with small cell lung cancer. The sample taken for sequencing was lung tumor tissue. The CDR3 sequence: CASSGGAGGYNEQFF. The DNA for the CDR3 is TGTGCCAGCAGCGGGGGTGCGGGAGGCTACAATGAGCAGTTCTTC.